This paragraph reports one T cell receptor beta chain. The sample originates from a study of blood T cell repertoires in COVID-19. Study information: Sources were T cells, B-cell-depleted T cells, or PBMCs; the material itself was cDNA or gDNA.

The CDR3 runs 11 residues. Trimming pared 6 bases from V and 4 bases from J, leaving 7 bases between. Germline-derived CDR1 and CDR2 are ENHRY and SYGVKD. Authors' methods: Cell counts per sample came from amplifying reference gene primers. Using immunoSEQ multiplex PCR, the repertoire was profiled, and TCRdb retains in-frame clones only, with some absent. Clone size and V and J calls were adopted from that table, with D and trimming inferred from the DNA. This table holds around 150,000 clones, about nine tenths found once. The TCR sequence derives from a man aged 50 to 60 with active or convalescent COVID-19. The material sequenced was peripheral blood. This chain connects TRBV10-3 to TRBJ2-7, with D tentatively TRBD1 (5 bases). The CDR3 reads CAISRQYEQYF. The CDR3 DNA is TGTGCCATCAGCAGACAGTACGAGCAGTACTTC.